This T cell receptor (beta chain) was profiled in a study of PD-L1 blockade in urothelial cancer. Study details: Intravenous atezolizumab, 1,200 mg every 3 weeks, was begun by patients in the mid-2010s. T cells were recovered from blood samples at a median of roughly 150,000. Patients with male sex and bladder-origin urothelial cancer accounted for most of the 29 enrolled. Between 0 and 3 prior chemotherapy regimens had been given to patients.

There are 16 residues in the CDR3. V was pared by 1 base and J by 9 bases, with 14 bases of the junction left unmatched. Germline CDR1 SQVTM, CDR2 ANQGSEA. Repertoires were generated with immunoSEQ multiplex PCR, while TCRdb's copy carries only in-frame clones and drops some. The sample includes about 35,000 clones, about four fifths seen only once; the top ten take around 3.4%. The chain has TRBV29-1 and TRBJ2-5, with 10 bases identical to TRBD2. This sequence originates from a man between 65 and 79 years old with urothelial cancer. Here the sequenced sample was PBMCs, taken around atezolizumab (anti-PD-L1) treatment. CDR3 sequence reads: CSVEVWSSGGLMAQYF. As DNA, the CDR3 is TGCAGCGTTGAAGTGTGGTCTAGCGGGGGCCTTATGGCCCAGTACTTC.